This T cell receptor (beta chain) was captured by sequencing in a study of cytomegalovirus exposure and HLA in healthy donors. Study information: The 110 or so validation repertoires were produced on the same platform as the 650 to 800 repertoires of the first cohort. This was reported in a later analysis.

CDR1 KGHSH and CDR2 LQKENI come from the germline V gene. There are 13 residues in the CDR3. The V end was cut by 3 bases, the J end by 3 bases, with 8 bases between. Assay: immunoSEQ multiplex PCR; the TCRdb copy retains only in-frame clones and omits some. The sample shows about 79,000 clones, 90% to 95% of them seen only once. Findings and limits, study-wide: The listing of roughly 160 TCR beta chains classed them as cytomegalovirus-associated. With high specificity and sensitivity, the classifier reportedly diagnosed cytomegalovirus status. First-cohort TCR clusters were later found to tend to co-occur in the 90 to 150 validation repertoires.

Concerning this clone itself: Antigen: not known. Other DNA sequences within the sample encode an identical CDR3.

Sequenced input: PBMCs. This TCR derives from a woman aged 25 to 39 in good health and CMV-seronegative. The chain uses TRBV18 and TRBJ2-5, with D perhaps TRBD1 (5 bases). The CDR3 spells CASSPGQKETQYF. CDR3 sequence (DNA): TGTGCCAGCTCACCGGGGCAGAAAGAGACCCAGTACTTC.